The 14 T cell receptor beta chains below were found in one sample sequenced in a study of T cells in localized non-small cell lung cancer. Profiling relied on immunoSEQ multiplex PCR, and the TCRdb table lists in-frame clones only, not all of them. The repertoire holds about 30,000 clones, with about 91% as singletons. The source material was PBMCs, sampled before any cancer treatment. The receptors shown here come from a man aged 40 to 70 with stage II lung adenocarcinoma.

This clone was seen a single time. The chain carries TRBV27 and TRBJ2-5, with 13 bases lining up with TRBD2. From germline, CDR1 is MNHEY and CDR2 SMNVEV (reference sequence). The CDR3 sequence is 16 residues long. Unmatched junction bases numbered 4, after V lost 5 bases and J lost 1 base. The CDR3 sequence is CASSPLAGGPQETQYF. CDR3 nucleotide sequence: TGTGCCAGCAGTCCACTAGCGGGAGGGCCCCAAGAGACCCAGTACTTC.

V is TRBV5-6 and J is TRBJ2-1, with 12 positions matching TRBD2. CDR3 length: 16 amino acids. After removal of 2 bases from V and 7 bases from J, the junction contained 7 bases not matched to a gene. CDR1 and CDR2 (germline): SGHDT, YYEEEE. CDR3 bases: TGTGCCAGCAGCTTCCTGACTAGCGGGAGATGGAATGAGCAGTTCTTC. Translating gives CASSFLTSGRWNEQFF.

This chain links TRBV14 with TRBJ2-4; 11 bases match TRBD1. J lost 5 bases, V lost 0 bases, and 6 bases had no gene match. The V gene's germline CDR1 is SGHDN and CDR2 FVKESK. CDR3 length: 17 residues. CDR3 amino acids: CASSQDRTGGVENIQYF. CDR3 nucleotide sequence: TGTGCCAGCAGCCAAGACAGGACAGGGGGCGTTGAAAACATTCAGTACTTC.

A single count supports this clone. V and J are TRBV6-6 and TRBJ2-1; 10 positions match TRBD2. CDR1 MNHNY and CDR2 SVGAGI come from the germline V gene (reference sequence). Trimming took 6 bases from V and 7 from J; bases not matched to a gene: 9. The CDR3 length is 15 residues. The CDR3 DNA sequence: TGTGCCAGCAGACGTCTAGCGGGAGCCAAGAATGAGCAGTTCTTC. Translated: CASRRLAGAKNEQFF.

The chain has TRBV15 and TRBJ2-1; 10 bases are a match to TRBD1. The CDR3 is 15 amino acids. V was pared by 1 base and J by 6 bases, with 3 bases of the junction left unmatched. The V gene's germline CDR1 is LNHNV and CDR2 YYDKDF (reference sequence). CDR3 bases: TGTGCCACCAGCAGAGGACAGGGGGCCTTCAATGAGCAGTTCTTC. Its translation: CATSRGQGAFNEQFF. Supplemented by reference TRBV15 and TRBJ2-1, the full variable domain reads DAMVIQNPRYQVTQFGKPVTLSCSQTLNHNVMYWYQQKSSQAPKLLFHYYDKDFNNEADTPDNFQSRRPNTSFCFLDIRSPGLGDTAMYLCATSRGQGAFNEQFFGPGTRLTVL.

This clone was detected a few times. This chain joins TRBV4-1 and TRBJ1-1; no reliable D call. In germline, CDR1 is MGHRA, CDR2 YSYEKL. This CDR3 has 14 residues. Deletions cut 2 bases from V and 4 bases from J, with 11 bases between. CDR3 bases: TGCGCCAGCAGCCAACCCAAACGGGGCACTGAAGCTTTCTTT. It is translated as CASSQPKRGTEAFF.

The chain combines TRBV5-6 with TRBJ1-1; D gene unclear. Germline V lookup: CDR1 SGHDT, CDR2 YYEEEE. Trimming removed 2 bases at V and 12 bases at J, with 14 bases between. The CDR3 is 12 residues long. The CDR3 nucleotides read TGTGCCAGCAGCTTTGGCCAGGCGGGTACTTTCTTT. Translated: CASSFGQAGTFF.

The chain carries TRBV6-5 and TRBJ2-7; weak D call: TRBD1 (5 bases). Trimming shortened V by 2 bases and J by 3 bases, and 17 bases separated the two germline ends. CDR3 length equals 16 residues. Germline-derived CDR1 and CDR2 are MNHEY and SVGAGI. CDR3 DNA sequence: TGTGCCAGCAGTTACGGTAGGCTAGGACAAGACTACGAGCAGTACTTC. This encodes CASSYGRLGQDYEQYF.

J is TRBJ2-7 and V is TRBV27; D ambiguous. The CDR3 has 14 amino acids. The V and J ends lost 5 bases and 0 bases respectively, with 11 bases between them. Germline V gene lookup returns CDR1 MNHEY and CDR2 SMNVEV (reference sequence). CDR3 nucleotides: TGTGCCAGCAGTAAAGCAGGAAGCTCCTACGAGCAGTACTTC. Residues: CASSKAGSSYEQYF.

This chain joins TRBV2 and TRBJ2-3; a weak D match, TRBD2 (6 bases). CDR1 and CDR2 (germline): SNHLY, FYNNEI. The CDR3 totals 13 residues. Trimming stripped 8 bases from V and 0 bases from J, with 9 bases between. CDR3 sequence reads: CASSGLSTDTQYF. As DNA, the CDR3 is TGTGCCAGCTCGGGACTTAGCACAGATACGCAGTATTTT.

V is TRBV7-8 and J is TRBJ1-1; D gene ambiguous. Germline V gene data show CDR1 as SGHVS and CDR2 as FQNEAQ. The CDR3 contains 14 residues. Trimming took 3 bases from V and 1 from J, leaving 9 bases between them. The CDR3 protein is CASSFSGGNTEAFF. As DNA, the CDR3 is TGTGCCAGCAGCTTTAGTGGCGGGAACACTGAAGCTTTCTTT.

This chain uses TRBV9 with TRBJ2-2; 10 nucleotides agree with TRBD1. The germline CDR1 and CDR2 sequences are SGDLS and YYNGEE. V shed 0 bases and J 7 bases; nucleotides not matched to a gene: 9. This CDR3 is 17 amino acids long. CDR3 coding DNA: TGTGCCAGCAGCGTAGCTACGGGAGGGACAGGGGTCGGGGAGCTGTTTTTT. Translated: CASSVATGGTGVGELFF.

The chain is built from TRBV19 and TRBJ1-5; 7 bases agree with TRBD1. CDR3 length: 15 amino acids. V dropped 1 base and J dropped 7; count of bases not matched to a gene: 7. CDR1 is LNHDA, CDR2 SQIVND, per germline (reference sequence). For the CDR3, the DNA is TGTGCCAGTAGTATAGGTGGGACAGCCAGCCAGCCCCAGCATTTT. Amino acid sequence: CASSIGGTASQPQHF.

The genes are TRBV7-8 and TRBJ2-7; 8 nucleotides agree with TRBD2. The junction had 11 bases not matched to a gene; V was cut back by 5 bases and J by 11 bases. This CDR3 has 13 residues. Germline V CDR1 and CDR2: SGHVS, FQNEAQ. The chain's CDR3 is CASSQTLGAGEYF. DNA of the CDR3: TGTGCCAGCAGCCAAACATTGGGAGCGGGAGAGTACTTC.